This is a list of T cell receptor beta chains from one sample in a study of cytomegalovirus exposure and HLA in healthy donors. Profiled with immunoSEQ multiplex PCR; TCRdb holds only in-frame clones, not every one. The sample has around 150,000 clones; about four fifths are singletons. Sequences were obtained from PBMCs. Source of these receptors: a man between 25 and 39 years old in good health and CMV-seropositive. CDR3s include the opening cysteine and the closing phenylalanine or tryptophan. The D gene is left open where the match is weak. Clone size is shown for a subset of rows, as once, few, many or a class of expanded clone.

CDR3 protein: CASSYRGRDTQYF
CDR3 DNA: TGTGCCAGCAGTTACCGCGGGAGAGATACGCAGTATTTT
V gene: TRBV28
J gene: TRBJ2-3
D gene: TRBD2
CDR3 length: 13
clone size: -

CDR3 protein: CASRSTGTGGYEQYF
CDR3 DNA: TGTGCCAGCAGGTCTACCGGGACAGGGGGCTACGAGCAGTACTTC
V gene: TRBV7-2
J gene: TRBJ2-7
D gene: TRBD1
CDR3 length: 15
clone size: -

CDR3 protein: CASRVGTDGWEQYF
CDR3 DNA: TGTGCCAGCAGGGTGGGGACAGACGGCTGGGAGCAGTACTTC
V gene: TRBV6-5
J gene: TRBJ2-7
D gene: TRBD1
CDR3 length: 14
clone size: -

CDR3 protein: CARSCRAESYNSPLHF
CDR3 DNA: TGTGCCAGAAGCTGCAGGGCGGAATCCTATAATTCACCCCTCCACTTT
V gene: TRBV5-3
J gene: TRBJ1-6
D gene: -
CDR3 length: 16
clone size: -

CDR3 protein: CASSVSGGAWETQYF
CDR3 DNA: TGTGCCAGCAGCGTGAGCGGGGGGGCCTGGGAGACCCAGTACTTC
V gene: TRBV9
J gene: TRBJ2-5
D gene: TRBD2
CDR3 length: 15
clone size: -

CDR3 protein: CASNQGRGSGELFF
CDR3 DNA: TGTGCCAGTAATCAGGGCAGGGGATCCGGGGAGCTGTTTTTT
V gene: TRBV19
J gene: TRBJ2-2
D gene: -
CDR3 length: 14
clone size: -

CDR3 protein: CAVQLAGESTGELFF
CDR3 DNA: TGTGCCGTCCAACTAGCGGGAGAAAGCACCGGGGAGCTGTTTTTT
V gene: TRBV28
J gene: TRBJ2-2
D gene: TRBD2
CDR3 length: 15
clone size: -

CDR3 protein: CASSLAGIGGELFF
CDR3 DNA: TGTGCCAGCAGCTTGGCGGGGATCGGCGGGGAGCTGTTTTTT
V gene: TRBV5-4
J gene: TRBJ2-2
D gene: -
CDR3 length: 14
clone size: few

CDR3 protein: CASSPGTTGNIQYF
CDR3 DNA: TGTGCCAGCAGCCCCGGAACTACCGGGAACATTCAGTACTTC
V gene: TRBV7-8
J gene: TRBJ2-4
D gene: -
CDR3 length: 14
clone size: -

CDR3 protein: CASSLRGETQYF
CDR3 DNA: TGTGCCAGTAGTCTAAGGGGGGAGACCCAGTACTTC
V gene: TRBV19
J gene: TRBJ2-5
D gene: -
CDR3 length: 12
clone size: -

CDR3 protein: CASSVGQVMSNQPQHF
CDR3 DNA: TGTGCCAGCAGTGTGGGACAGGTAATGTCAAATCAGCCCCAGCATTTT
V gene: TRBV2
J gene: TRBJ1-5
D gene: TRBD1
CDR3 length: 16
clone size: -

CDR3 protein: CASSYSSGRRNTEAFF
CDR3 DNA: TGTGCCAGCAGTTACTCGAGTGGGAGAAGGAACACTGAAGCTTTCTTT
V gene: TRBV6-5
J gene: TRBJ1-1
D gene: -
CDR3 length: 16
clone size: -

CDR3 protein: CASSLPGTGSEQYF
CDR3 DNA: TGCGCCAGCAGCCTACCCGGGACAGGGAGCGAGCAGTACTTC
V gene: TRBV5-1
J gene: TRBJ2-7
D gene: TRBD1
CDR3 length: 14
clone size: -

CDR3 protein: CASSLEVTGGYGYTF
CDR3 DNA: TGTGCCAGCAGCTTAGAGGTGACAGGGGGGTATGGCTACACCTTC
V gene: TRBV7-2
J gene: TRBJ1-2
D gene: TRBD1
CDR3 length: 15
clone size: -

CDR3 protein: CASSQVTGIGGNTIYF
CDR3 DNA: TGCGCCAGCAGCCAAGTCACGGGGATCGGTGGAAACACCATATATTTT
V gene: TRBV4-1
J gene: TRBJ1-3
D gene: -
CDR3 length: 16
clone size: -

CDR3 protein: CASSFLASGSSYEQYF
CDR3 DNA: TGTGCCAGCAGTTTCTTGGCTAGCGGGAGCTCCTACGAGCAGTACTTC
V gene: TRBV27
J gene: TRBJ2-7
D gene: TRBD2
CDR3 length: 16
clone size: -

CDR3 protein: CALRTSLAKNIQYF
CDR3 DNA: TGTGCCTTACGGACATCTCTGGCCAAAAACATTCAGTACTTC
V gene: TRBV2
J gene: TRBJ2-4
D gene: -
CDR3 length: 14
clone size: -

CDR3 protein: CASRGGVGANVLTF
CDR3 DNA: TGTGCCAGCAGAGGGGGGGTCGGGGCCAACGTCCTGACTTTC
V gene: TRBV2
J gene: TRBJ2-6
D gene: -
CDR3 length: 14
clone size: -

CDR3 protein: CASSEDRGGNSPLHF
CDR3 DNA: TGTGCCAGCAGTGAAGACAGGGGGGGAAATTCACCCCTCCACTTT
V gene: TRBV2
J gene: TRBJ1-6
D gene: TRBD1
CDR3 length: 15
clone size: -

CDR3 protein: CASRKTGVGLNTEAFF
CDR3 DNA: TGTGCCAGCAGAAAAACAGGGGTGGGTCTGAACACTGAAGCTTTCTTT
V gene: TRBV2
J gene: TRBJ1-1
D gene: TRBD1
CDR3 length: 16
clone size: -

CDR3 protein: CASTPPVERITDTQYF
CDR3 DNA: TGTGCCAGCACCCCACCCGTGGAGCGGATCACAGATACGCAGTATTTT
V gene: TRBV28
J gene: TRBJ2-3
D gene: -
CDR3 length: 16
clone size: -

CDR3 protein: CASSVNRAYEQYF
CDR3 DNA: TGTGCCAGCAGTGTTAACAGGGCCTACGAGCAGTACTTC
V gene: TRBV2
J gene: TRBJ2-7
D gene: -
CDR3 length: 13
clone size: -

CDR3 protein: CATQVGQLNTEAFF
CDR3 DNA: TGTGCCACCCAAGTCGGACAGCTGAACACTGAAGCTTTCTTT
V gene: TRBV28
J gene: TRBJ1-1
D gene: -
CDR3 length: 14
clone size: -

CDR3 protein: CASSLDPGQVRTEAFF
CDR3 DNA: TGCGCCAGCAGCTTGGATCCGGGACAAGTGCGCACTGAAGCTTTCTTT
V gene: TRBV5-1
J gene: TRBJ1-1
D gene: -
CDR3 length: 16
clone size: -

CDR3 protein: CASGDTGQFNQPQHF
CDR3 DNA: TGCGCCAGCGGCGATACGGGACAGTTCAATCAGCCCCAGCATTTT
V gene: TRBV4-1
J gene: TRBJ1-5
D gene: TRBD1
CDR3 length: 15
clone size: -

CDR3 protein: CASSQEFRGINQPQHF
CDR3 DNA: TGCGCCAGCAGCCAAGAATTCCGGGGAATCAATCAGCCCCAGCATTTT
V gene: TRBV4-1
J gene: TRBJ1-5
D gene: -
CDR3 length: 16
clone size: -

CDR3 protein: CASSHEKFGAGGYEQYF
CDR3 DNA: TGCGCCAGCAGCCACGAGAAATTCGGGGCGGGAGGCTACGAGCAGTACTTC
V gene: TRBV5-1
J gene: TRBJ2-7
D gene: TRBD2
CDR3 length: 17
clone size: -